The 9 T cell receptor beta chains presented below share a single source sample, sequenced in a study of circulating and synovial CD4+ cells in juvenile arthritis. Sequencing was performed with immunoSEQ multiplex PCR; in TCRdb, only in-frame clones are kept and a portion is missing. The table lists 30,000 to 40,000 clones, about 95% of them singletons. The specimen was CD4+ T cells from blood. These receptor sequences come from a human donor with juvenile idiopathic arthritis.

Turning to this clone: Other DNA sequences of this sample code for an identical CDR3. This chain connects TRBV5-1 to TRBJ2-7, with D maybe TRBD1 (6 bases). CDR3 length: 14 amino acids. Germline V CDR1 and CDR2: SGHRS, YFSETQ. Trimming stripped 0 bases from V and 5 bases from J, with 12 bases between. The CDR3 DNA follows: TGCGCCAGCAGCTTGGGACAGGCTACGCACGAGCAGTACTTC. The encoded protein is CASSLGQATHEQYF. Based on the CDR3 plus reference TRBV5-1 and TRBJ2-7, the full variable domain is KAGVTQTPRYLIKTRGQQVTLSCSPISGHRSVSWYQQTPGQGLQFLFEYFSETQRNKGNFPGRFSGRQFSNSRSEMNVSTLELGDSALYLCASSLGQATHEQYFGPGTRLTVT.

This CDR3 is CASSTDRGIQPQHF. The DNA for the CDR3 is TGTGCCAGCAGCACGGACAGGGGTATCCAGCCCCAGCATTTT. The chain uses TRBV6-5 and TRBJ1-5; 9 bases are shared with TRBD1. V shed 6 bases and J 7 bases; nucleotides not matched to a gene: 7. Germline CDR1 and CDR2: MNHEY and SVGAGI. CDR3 size: 14 residues.

This sequence joins TRBV28 and TRBJ1-3, with D uncertain. CDR1 and CDR2 from the germline V gene are MDHEN and SYDVKM. CDR3 length: 16 residues. V was trimmed by 5 bases and J by 7 bases, leaving 21 bases between them. This CDR3 reads CASSPTAGNSWNTIYF. The CDR3 DNA sequence: TGTGCCAGCAGTCCTACCGCCGGGAACTCTTGGAACACCATATATTTT.

The V call is TRBV5-1, the J call TRBJ2-5, with 9 positions matching TRBD1. The last part of the DNA fits TRBJ2-7 better; the J call may be wrong. Germline V gene sequence: CDR1 SGHRS, CDR2 YFSETQ. CDR3 size: 15 residues. The CDR3 coding sequence is TGCGCCAGCAGCTTCGCGGGACAGGGCTCCTACGAGCAGTACTTC. This sequence encodes CASSFAGQGSYEQYF.

J is TRBJ1-2 and V is TRBV11-2; 9 bases fit TRBD1. The trim removed 5 bases at V and 2 bases at J, leaving 3 bases unmatched. CDR3 length: 14 amino acids. The germline CDR1 and CDR2 sequences are SGHAT and FQNNGV. CDR3 nucleotide sequence: TGTGCCAGCAGCCCACAGGGGGCCAACTATGGCTACACCTTC. Its translation is CASSPQGANYGYTF.

This chain links TRBV11-3 with TRBJ2-3; D is unresolved. This CDR3 region has 12 residues. Germline loops: CDR1 SGHNT, CDR2 YENEEA. The V end was cut by 5 bases, the J end by 2 bases, with 5 bases between. CDR3 sequence reads: CASSRNTDTQYF. CDR3 nucleotides: TGTGCCAGCAGCCGTAACACAGATACGCAGTATTTT.

CDR3 loop: CASRPRGGRGEEKLFF. The CDR3 DNA reads as TGTGCCAGCAGGCCTAGAGGGGGGCGGGGGGAAGAAAAACTGTTTTTT. The J gene is TRBJ1-4, the V gene TRBV28, with D maybe TRBD1 (6 bases). The CDR3 is 16 residues long. Trimming pared 6 bases from V and 8 bases from J, leaving 22 bases between. The germline gives CDR1 MDHEN, CDR2 SYDVKM.

This chain uses TRBV19 with TRBJ1-5; 12 bases align to TRBD1. V was clipped by 5 bases and J by 3 bases; unmatched bases: 8. Germline V CDR1 and CDR2: LNHDA, SQIVND (reference sequence). This CDR3 contains 17 residues. The DNA of the CDR3 is TGTGCCAGTAGTTTGGCGGGACAGGGGGCCCCCAATCAGCCCCAGCATTTT. Protein sequence: CASSLAGQGAPNQPQHF.

The chain employs TRBV29-1 and TRBJ2-5; 7 bases fit TRBD1. CDR1 is SQVTM, CDR2 ANQGSEA, per germline. V shed 4 bases and J 7 bases; nucleotides not matched to a gene: 3. The CDR3 runs to 11 residues. CDR3 region: CSVGDSLTQYF. CDR3 sequence (DNA): TGCAGCGTTGGGGACAGCCTGACCCAGTACTTC.